This T cell receptor (beta chain) is from a study of blood T cells in healthy people across ages. Study information: There was about one barcoded beta molecule captured by template switching per two T cells. Study findings and constraints: There were more naive CD4+ cells and higher diversity in long-lived donors than in aged donors. Percentage of naive T cells showed a strong correlation with TCR beta diversity. Measured against age, TCR beta diversity per million T cells decreased in a roughly linear manner.

Germline CDR1 is SGHDN and CDR2 is FVKESK. This CDR3 has 14 residues. Trimming stripped 1 base from V and 5 bases from J, with 11 bases between. In its sample, this clonotype was seen a few times. Antigen specificity is unknown. Next came a second PCR, run for about 6 to 11 cycles, which used a sample-barcoded 5' primer along with a J-beta primer mix. TCRdb reprocessed the 5' RACE reads with MiXCR, giving one entry per CDR3 protein. The sample comprises fewer than 950,000 distinct CDR3 sequences, approximately 55% of which are singletons, and roughly 40% rests with the top ten. The sequencing input was blood. J is TRBJ1-2 and V is TRBV14; no definite D call. The receptor's source is a man older than 75 in good health. CDR3 loop: CASSQAGGPYGYTF. CDR3 nucleotides: TGTGCCAGCAGCCAAGCGGGCGGCCCATATGGCTACACCTTC.